This T cell receptor (beta chain) was identified in a study of cytomegalovirus exposure and HLA in healthy donors. Study summary: A prior analysis found 117 million unique TCR beta sequences from 150 million to 200 million T cells. Tens of millions of unique TCRs, all from HLA-typed donors, were included in an early release of the data. The study's findings and limits: A later look showed TCR association rates differing by HLA locus, highest for DRB1 and lowest for HLA-C.

The germline gives CDR1 SGDLS, CDR2 YYNGEE. Unmatched junction bases numbered 6, after V lost 3 bases and J lost 3 bases. The CDR3 is made up of 15 amino acids. About this clone itself: Its antigen is still unknown.

The PCR contained 60 Vbeta and 13 Jbeta primers. Assay used: immunoSEQ multiplex PCR; TCRdb lists only in-frame clones, some missing. This sample carries roughly 190,000 clones, about 86% of them seen once, and the ten largest clones take approximately 1.8%. The chain links TRBV9 to TRBJ2-1; 7 nucleotides agree with TRBD1. Sequencing was carried out using PBMCs. This TCR came from a man aged 35 to 55 in good health and CMV-seropositive. For the CDR3, the DNA is TGTGCCAGCAGCGCCTCCGGGACAGACTACAATGAGCAGTTCTTC. Its protein is CASSASGTDYNEQFF.